This T cell receptor (beta chain) was documented in a study of T cell repertoires in cytomegalovirus infection (dated by TCRdb to the late 2010s). Regarding the study in general: Donor HLA type was relevant to the analysis, as public TCR beta signatures indicated carriage of CMV infection together with the matching HLA type. General findings and caveats noted by the study authors: Cumulative frequency of public TCR beta family members discriminated carriers of CMV infection plus the relevant HLA type in this cohort and an independent 352-donor cohort. The ex vivo response was dominated by HLA-C-restricted CMV-specific TCR beta clonotypes, which also provided the single most frequent clonotype in two of eight donors.

This clonotype came up many times. Its binding antigen is unknown. Base qualities are not provided; no much larger clone lies one nucleotide away. CDR1 and CDR2 are drawn from the germline V gene: SGHDN, FVKESK. Between the V and J ends, shortened by 0 bases and 5 bases respectively, the junction contains 13 bases. Reading from cysteine to phenylalanine, the CDR3 counts 15 amino acids. The sequence is cut down to CDR3 DNA, 45 bases in frame from base 1. TCRdb records Illumina HiSeq 1500 as the sequencer. TCRdb applied fastp at Q25 and MiXCR to the public reads, then kept only in-frame beta chains. Duplicate CDR3 protein sequences are folded into a single record with the most common DNA and genes. Within this sample are around 530,000 distinct CDR3 sequences, with more than 15% of them counted one time only. Around 25% of the sample goes to the ten largest clones.

The rearrangement combines TRBV14 with TRBJ2-5, with the D gene uncertain. The clonotype originates from a human donor in good health (CMV status not recorded). Some clones in this sample may be carry-over from other donors' samples. The sequenced sample consisted of CD8+ T cells from PBMCs. The CDR3 is CASSQEVLSPETQYF. The sequence in DNA is TGTGCCAGCAGCCAAGAGGTCCTATCCCCCGAGACCCAGTACTTC.